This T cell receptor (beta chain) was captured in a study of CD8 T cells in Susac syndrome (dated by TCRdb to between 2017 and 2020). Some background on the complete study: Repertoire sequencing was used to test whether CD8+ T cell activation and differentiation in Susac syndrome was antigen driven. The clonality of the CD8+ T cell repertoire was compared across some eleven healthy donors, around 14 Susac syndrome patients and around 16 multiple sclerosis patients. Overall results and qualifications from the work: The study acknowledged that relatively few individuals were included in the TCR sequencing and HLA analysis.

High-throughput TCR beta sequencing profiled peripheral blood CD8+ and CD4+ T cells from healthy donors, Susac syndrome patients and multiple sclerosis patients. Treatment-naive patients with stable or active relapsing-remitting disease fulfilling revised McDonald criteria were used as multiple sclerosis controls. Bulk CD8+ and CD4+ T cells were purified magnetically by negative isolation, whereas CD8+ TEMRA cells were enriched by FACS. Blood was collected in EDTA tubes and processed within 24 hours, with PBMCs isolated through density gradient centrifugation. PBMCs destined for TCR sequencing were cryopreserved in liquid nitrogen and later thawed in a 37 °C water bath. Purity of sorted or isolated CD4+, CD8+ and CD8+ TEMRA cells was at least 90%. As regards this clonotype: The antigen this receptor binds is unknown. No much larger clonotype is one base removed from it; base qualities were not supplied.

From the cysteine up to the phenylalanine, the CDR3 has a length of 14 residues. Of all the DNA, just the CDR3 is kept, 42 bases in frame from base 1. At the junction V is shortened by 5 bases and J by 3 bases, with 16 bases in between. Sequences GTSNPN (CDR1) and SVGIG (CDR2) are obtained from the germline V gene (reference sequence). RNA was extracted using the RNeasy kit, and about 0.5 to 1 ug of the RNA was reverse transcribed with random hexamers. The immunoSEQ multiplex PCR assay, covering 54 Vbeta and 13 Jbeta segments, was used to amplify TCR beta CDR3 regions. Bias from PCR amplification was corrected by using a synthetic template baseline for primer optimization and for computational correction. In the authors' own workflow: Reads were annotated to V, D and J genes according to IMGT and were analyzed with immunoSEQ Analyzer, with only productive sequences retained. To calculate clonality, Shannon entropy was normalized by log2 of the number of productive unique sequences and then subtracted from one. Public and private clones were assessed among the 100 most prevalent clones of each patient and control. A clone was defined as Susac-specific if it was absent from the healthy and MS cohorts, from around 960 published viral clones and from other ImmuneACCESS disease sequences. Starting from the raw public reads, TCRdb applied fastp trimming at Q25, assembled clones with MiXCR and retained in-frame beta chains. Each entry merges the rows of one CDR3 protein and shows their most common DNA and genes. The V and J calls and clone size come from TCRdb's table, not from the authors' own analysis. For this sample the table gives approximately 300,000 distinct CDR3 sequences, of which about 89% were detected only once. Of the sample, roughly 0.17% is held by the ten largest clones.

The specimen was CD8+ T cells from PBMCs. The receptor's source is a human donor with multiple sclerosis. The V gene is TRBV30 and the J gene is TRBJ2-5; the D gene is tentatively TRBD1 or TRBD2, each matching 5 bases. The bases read TGTGCCTGGGAAGGGTCAGTGGGGGAAGAGACCCAGTACTTC. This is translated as CAWEGSVGEETQYF. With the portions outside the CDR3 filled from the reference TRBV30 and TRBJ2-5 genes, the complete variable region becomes SQTIHQWPATLVQPVGSPLSLECTVEGTSNPNLYWYRQAAGRGLQLLFYSVGIGQISSEVPQNLSASRPQDRQFILSSKKLLLSDSGFYLCAWEGSVGEETQYFGPGTRLLVL.